The clone carrying this TCR beta chain was observed once. CDR1 and CDR2 from the germline V gene are MGHRA and YSYEKL. J gave up 7 bases and V 4 bases, and 3 bases lay outside the gene matches. The CDR3 extends over 13 amino acids. The data derive from a study of blood T cell repertoires in COVID-19. As for the study in general: Collection of acute and convalescent COVID-19 samples took place in the United States, Italy and Spain. Nucleic acid was either cDNA or gDNA, and it came from T cells, B-cell-depleted T cells, or PBMCs.

As originally analysed: Reference gene primer amplification in the assay estimated nucleated cell counts. Using immunoSEQ multiplex PCR, the repertoire was profiled, and TCRdb retains in-frame clones only, with some absent. V and J calls and clone size come straight from that table; D and trimming were deduced from the DNA. The table lists over 25,000 clones, about 85% of them singletons. Material for sequencing was peripheral blood. This TCR was recovered from a woman aged 55-70 years with active COVID-19. The chain employs TRBV4-1 and TRBJ1-4, with 7 bases that match TRBD1. The CDR3 loop is CASSRDSFEKLFF. The CDR3 bases are TGCGCCAGCAGCCGGGACAGTTTTGAAAAACTGTTTTTT.